This TCR beta chain was retrieved from a study of response to subunit inactivated influenza vaccine. This clonotype came up a few times. No antigen is known for it. Broader study findings: It was the authors' suggestion that each seasonal influenza vaccination recruits few new T cells.

A single record per CDR3 protein comes from TCRdb applying MiXCR to the RT-PCR reads. The sample contains 500,000 to 750,000 distinct CDR3 sequences, approximately 14% of which appear only once. The sequencing used PBMCs from blood, collected approximately 13 days after vaccination. This receptor was taken from a man between 50 and 59 years old who received an inactivated influenza vaccine.

The CDR3 region has the DNA TGTGCCAGCAGCTACCTCTACACGGACACTGAAGCTTTCTTT. Translating gives CASSYLYTDTEAFF. The chain joins TRBV7-2 to TRBJ1-1; no definite D call. The CDR3 loop spans 14 amino acids. The germline CDR1 and CDR2 sequences are SGHTA and FQGNSA. With 4 bases removed from V and 3 bases from J, the gap between germline ends came to 12 bases.